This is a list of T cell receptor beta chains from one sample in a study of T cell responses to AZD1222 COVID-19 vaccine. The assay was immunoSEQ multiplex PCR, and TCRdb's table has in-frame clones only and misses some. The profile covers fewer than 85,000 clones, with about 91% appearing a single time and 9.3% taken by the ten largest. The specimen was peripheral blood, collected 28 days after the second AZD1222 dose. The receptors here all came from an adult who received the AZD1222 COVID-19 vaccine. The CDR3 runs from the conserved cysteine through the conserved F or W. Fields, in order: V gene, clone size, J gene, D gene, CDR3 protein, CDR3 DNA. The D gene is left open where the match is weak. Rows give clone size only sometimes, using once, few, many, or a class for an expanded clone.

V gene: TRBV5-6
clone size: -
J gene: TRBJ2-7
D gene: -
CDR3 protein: CASSSGNDAYEQYF
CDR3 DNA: TGTGCCAGCAGCTCCGGGAATGACGCCTACGAGCAGTACTTC

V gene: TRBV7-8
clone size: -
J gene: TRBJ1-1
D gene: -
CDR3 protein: CASSLAGQLLNTEAFF
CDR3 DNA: TGTGCCAGCAGCTTAGCAGGACAGCTCCTGAACACTGAAGCTTTCTTT

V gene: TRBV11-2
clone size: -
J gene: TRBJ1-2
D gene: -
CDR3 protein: CASSLDIGDGYTF
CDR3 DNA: TGTGCCAGCAGCTTAGATATAGGGGATGGCTACACCTTC

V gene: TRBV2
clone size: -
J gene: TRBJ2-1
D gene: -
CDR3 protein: CASSEALGLPSYNEQFF
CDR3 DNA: TGTGCCAGCAGTGAAGCGCTTGGGCTTCCCTCCTACAATGAGCAGTTCTTC

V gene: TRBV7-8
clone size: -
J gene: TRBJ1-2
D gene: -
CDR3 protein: CASSLASATLTYGYTF
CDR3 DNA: TGTGCCAGCAGCTTAGCGTCGGCTACTTTAACCTATGGCTACACCTTC

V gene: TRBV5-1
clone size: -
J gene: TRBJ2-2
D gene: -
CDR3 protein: CASSSDWNTGELFF
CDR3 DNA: TGCGCCAGCAGCTCGGACTGGAACACCGGGGAGCTGTTTTTT

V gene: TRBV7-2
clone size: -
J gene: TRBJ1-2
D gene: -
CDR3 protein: CASSLWEKNYGYTF
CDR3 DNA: TGTGCCAGCAGCTTATGGGAAAAAAACTATGGCTACACCTTC

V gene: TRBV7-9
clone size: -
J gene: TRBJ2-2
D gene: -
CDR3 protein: CASSFFAGTGELFF
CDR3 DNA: TGTGCCAGCAGCTTCTTTGCGGGAACCGGGGAGCTGTTTTTT

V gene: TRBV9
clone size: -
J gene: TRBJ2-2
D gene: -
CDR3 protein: CASTAEDGGELFF
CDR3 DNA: TGTGCCAGCACCGCGGAGGACGGCGGGGAGCTGTTTTTT

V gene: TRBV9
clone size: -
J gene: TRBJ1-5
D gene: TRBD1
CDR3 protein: CASSATGWFDQPQHF
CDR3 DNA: TGTGCCAGCAGCGCGACAGGGTGGTTCGATCAGCCCCAGCATTTT

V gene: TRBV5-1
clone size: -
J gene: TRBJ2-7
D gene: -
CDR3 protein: CASSPDASSYEQYF
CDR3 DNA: TGCGCCAGCAGCCCTGACGCGAGCTCCTACGAGCAGTACTTC

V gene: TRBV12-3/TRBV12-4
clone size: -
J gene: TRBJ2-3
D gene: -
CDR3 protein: CASREGSTDTQYF
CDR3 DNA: TGTGCCAGCAGGGAGGGGAGCACAGATACGCAGTATTTT

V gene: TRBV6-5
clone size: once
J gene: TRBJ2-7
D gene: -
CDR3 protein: CASSRRTRGYEQYF
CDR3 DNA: TGTGCCAGCAGTCGTCGGACTCGGGGATACGAGCAGTACTTC

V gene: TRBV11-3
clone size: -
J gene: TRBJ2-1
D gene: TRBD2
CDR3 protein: CASSLGLAGHNEQFF
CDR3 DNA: TGTGCCAGCAGCTTGGGACTAGCGGGACACAATGAGCAGTTCTTC

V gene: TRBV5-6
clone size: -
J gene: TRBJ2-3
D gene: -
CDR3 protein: CASSLPATPSTDTQYF
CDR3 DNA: TGTGCCAGCAGCCTCCCCGCTACCCCTAGCACAGATACGCAGTATTTT

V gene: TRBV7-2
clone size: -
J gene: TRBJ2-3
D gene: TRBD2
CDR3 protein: CASSLVPPGAGSADTQYF
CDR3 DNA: TGTGCCAGCAGCCTAGTACCCCCCGGAGCGGGGTCCGCAGATACGCAGTATTTT

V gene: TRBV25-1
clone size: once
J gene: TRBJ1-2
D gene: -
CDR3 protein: CASSVRDTNYGYTF
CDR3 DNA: TGTGCCAGCAGTGTACGGGACACTAACTATGGCTACACCTTC

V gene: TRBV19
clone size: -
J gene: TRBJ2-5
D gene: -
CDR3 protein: CASSRTQETQYF
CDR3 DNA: TGTGCCAGTAGTAGGACCCAAGAGACCCAGTACTTC

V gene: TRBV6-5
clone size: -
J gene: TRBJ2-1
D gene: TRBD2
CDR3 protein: CASKSAGGGDNEQFF
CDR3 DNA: TGTGCCAGCAAGTCCGCGGGAGGAGGAGACAATGAGCAGTTCTTC

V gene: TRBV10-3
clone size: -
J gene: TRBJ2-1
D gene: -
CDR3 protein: CAIRPVGSSYNEQFF
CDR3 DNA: TGTGCCATCAGGCCTGTAGGTAGCTCCTACAATGAGCAGTTCTTC

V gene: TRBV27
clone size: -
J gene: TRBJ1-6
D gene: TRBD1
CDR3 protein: CASSLWGQGYSPLHF
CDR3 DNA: TGTGCCAGCAGTTTGTGGGGACAGGGTTATTCACCCCTCCACTTT

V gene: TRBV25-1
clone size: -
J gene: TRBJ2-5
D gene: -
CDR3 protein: CASSVAGRETQYF
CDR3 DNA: TGTGCCAGCAGTGTTGCGGGGAGAGAGACCCAGTACTTC

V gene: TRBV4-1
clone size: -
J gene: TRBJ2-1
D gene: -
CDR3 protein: CASSGWDGADEQFF
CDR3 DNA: TGCGCCAGCAGCGGCTGGGATGGGGCCGATGAGCAGTTCTTC

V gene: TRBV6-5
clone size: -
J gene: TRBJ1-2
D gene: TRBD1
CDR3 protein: CASSYLMTGYGYTF
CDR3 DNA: TGTGCCAGCAGTTACCTTATGACAGGGTATGGCTACACCTTC

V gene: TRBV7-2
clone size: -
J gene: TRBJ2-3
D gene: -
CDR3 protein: CASSLVGPDTQYF
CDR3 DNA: TGTGCCAGCAGCTTAGTTGGGCCAGATACGCAGTATTTT

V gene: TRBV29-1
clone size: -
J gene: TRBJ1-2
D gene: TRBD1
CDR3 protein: CSVVGQGYGYTF
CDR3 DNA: TGCAGCGTTGTAGGACAGGGCTATGGCTACACCTTC

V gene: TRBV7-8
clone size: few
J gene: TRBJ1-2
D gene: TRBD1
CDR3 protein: CASSQGLGQGFGYTF
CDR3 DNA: TGTGCCAGCAGCCAAGGTTTGGGACAGGGATTTGGCTACACCTTC

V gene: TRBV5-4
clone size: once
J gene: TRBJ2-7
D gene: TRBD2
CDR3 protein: CASSFVLAGGPYEQYF
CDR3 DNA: TGTGCCAGCAGCTTCGTACTAGCGGGGGGGCCCTACGAGCAGTACTTC

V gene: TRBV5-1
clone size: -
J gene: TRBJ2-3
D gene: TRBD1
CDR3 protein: CASSLVTGGEDTQYF
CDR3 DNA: TGCGCCAGCAGCTTGGTCACAGGGGGCGAAGATACGCAGTATTTT

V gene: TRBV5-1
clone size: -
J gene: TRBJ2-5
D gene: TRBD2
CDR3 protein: CASSLATSREETQYF
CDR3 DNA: TGCGCCAGCAGCTTGGCGACTAGCAGGGAAGAGACCCAGTACTTC

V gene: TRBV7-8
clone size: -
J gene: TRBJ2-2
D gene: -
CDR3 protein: CASSLVGPGANTGELFF
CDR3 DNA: TGTGCCAGCAGCTTAGTTGGCCCAGGGGCGAACACCGGGGAGCTGTTTTTT

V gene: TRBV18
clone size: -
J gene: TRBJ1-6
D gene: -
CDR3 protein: CASSLTGTPYNSPLHF
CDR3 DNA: TGTGCCAGTTCACTTACCGGGACACCGTATAATTCACCCCTCCACTTT

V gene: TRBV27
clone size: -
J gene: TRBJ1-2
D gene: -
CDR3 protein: CASSFKSKIGGYTF
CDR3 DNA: TGTGCCAGCAGTTTTAAATCGAAAATCGGTGGCTACACCTTC

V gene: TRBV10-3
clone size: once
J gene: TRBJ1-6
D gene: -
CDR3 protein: CAITTGTTNSPLHF
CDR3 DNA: TGTGCCATCACTACCGGGACAACGAATTCACCCCTCCACTTT

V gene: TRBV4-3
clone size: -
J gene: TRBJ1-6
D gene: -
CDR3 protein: CASSPESGNSPLHF
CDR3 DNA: TGCGCCAGCAGCCCTGAGTCGGGGAATTCACCCCTCCACTTT

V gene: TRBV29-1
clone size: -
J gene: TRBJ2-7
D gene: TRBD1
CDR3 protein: CSVDPGTGRSEQYF
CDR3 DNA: TGCAGCGTTGACCCCGGGACAGGGAGGAGCGAGCAGTACTTC

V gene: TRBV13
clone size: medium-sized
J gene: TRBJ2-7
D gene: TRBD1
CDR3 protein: CASSSARTGLNYEQYF
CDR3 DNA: TGTGCCAGCAGCTCCGCCAGGACAGGCCTCAACTACGAGCAGTACTTC

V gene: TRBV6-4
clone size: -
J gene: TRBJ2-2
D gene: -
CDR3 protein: CASSDSTGPTGELFF
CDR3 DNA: TGTGCCAGCAGTGACTCGACCGGTCCCACCGGGGAGCTGTTTTTT

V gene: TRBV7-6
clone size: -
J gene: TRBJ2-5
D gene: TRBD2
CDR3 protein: CASSPTSDQETQYF
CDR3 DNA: TGTGCCAGCAGCCCGACTAGCGACCAAGAGACCCAGTACTTC

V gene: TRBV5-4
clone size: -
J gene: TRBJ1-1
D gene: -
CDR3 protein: CASRIRPRGTPEAFF
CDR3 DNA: TGTGCCAGCAGAATAAGACCCCGAGGAACCCCTGAAGCTTTCTTT

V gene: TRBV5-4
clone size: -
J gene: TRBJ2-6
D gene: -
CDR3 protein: CASSLGAAGTGANVLTF
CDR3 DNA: TGTGCCAGCAGCTTGGGGGCCGCGGGTACCGGGGCCAACGTCCTGACTTTC

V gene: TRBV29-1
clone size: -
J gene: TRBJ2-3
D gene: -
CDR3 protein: CSVAGVDTQYF
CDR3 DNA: TGCAGCGTTGCAGGGGTTGATACGCAGTATTTT

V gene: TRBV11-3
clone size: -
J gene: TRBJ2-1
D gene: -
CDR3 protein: CASSLGGGGLNEQFF
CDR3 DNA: TGTGCCAGCAGCTTAGGTGGGGGAGGCCTTAATGAGCAGTTCTTC

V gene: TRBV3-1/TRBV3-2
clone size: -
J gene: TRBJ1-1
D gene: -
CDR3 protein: CASSPFWENTEAFF
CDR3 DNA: TGTGCCAGCAGCCCCTTCTGGGAGAACACTGAAGCTTTCTTT

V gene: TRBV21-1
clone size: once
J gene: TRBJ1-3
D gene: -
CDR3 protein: CASSKGPRQGTGNTIYF
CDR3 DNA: TGTGCCAGCAGCAAAGGACCCCGACAGGGAACTGGAAACACCATATATTTT

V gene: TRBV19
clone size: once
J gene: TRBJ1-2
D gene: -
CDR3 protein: CASTHNLQNNYGYTF
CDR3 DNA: TGTGCCAGTACCCACAACCTACAGAATAACTATGGCTACACCTTC